These 9 T cell receptor beta chains were all obtained from the same sample, sequenced in a study of blood T cells in healthy people across ages. Sample-barcoded 5' priming and a J-beta primer mix drove a second PCR of about 7 to 12 cycles. Via MiXCR, TCRdb re-called the 5' RACE reads, giving one row per CDR3 protein. The repertoire includes about 1,600,000 distinct CDR3 sequences, about 43% of them detected once, and 7.9% sits in the top ten. The sample consisted of blood. The source of these receptors is a young woman in good health.

Note on this clonotype: This clone may be a read error of a much larger clone one base away. This chain connects TRBV5-1 to TRBJ1-2; 7 positions match TRBD1. Germline V gene lookup returns CDR1 SGHRS and CDR2 YFSETQ. The CDR3 contains 12 residues. Here the CDR3 reads CASSLTGEGCTF. The CDR3 DNA reads TGCGCCAGCAGCTTGACAGGGGAGGGCTGCACCTTC.

This clonotype occurred a few times. This chain joins TRBV4-2 and TRBJ2-3; 12 bases agree with TRBD2. Per germline, CDR1 LGHNA and CDR2 YNFKEQ. V dropped 2 bases and J dropped 0; count of bases not matched to a gene: 3. This CDR3 has 17 residues. Here the CDR3 DNA reads TGTGCCAGCAGCCAAAGACTAGCGGGAGATAGCACAGATACGCAGTATTTT. Its translation is CASSQRLAGDSTDTQYF.

The gene calls are TRBV25-1 and TRBJ2-3; 7 nucleotides line up with TRBD2. Looked up from germline, CDR1 is MGHDK and CDR2 is SYGVNS. Trimming at V came to 1 base and at J to 2 bases, leaving 3 bases not matched to a gene. The CDR3 has 15 residues. As DNA, the CDR3 is TGTGCCAGCAGTGAATGGGGAGGGTACACAGATACGCAGTATTTT. Translation gives CASSEWGGYTDTQYF.

The V gene is TRBV12-3 or TRBV12-4, the J gene TRBJ1-2, with 9 bases aligning to TRBD1. The V and J ends lost 5 bases and 8 bases, in that order; junction bases with no gene match: 6. This CDR3 spans 13 amino acids. The DNA of the CDR3 is TGTGCCAGCAGTATAAAAGGACAGGGGGGCTACACCTTC. Translation gives CASSIKGQGGYTF.

The rearrangement links TRBV4-2 to TRBJ1-4, with D possibly matching TRBD1 (6 bases). Trimming cost V 6 bases and J 4 bases, with 24 bases left between them. The CDR3 is 18 residues long. Per the germline V gene, CDR1 is LGHNA and CDR2 is YNFKEQ. The CDR3 DNA follows: TGTGCCAGCAGTCAATATACAGGGTTAGACCTGAGTAATGAAAAACTGTTTTTT. Its translation is CASSQYTGLDLSNEKLFF.

This clonotype showed up just a few times. The V gene is TRBV5-5, the J gene TRBJ2-7; 13 bases align to TRBD2. Germline lookup yields CDR1 SGHKS and CDR2 YYEKEE (reference sequence). The CDR3 extends over 17 amino acids. Unmatched junction bases numbered 6, after V lost 0 bases and J lost 3 bases. In nucleotides, the CDR3 is TGTGCCAGCAGCTTGGTCCCCGGGACTAGCGGGAACTACGAGCAGTACTTC. It yields the protein CASSLVPGTSGNYEQYF.

With respect to this clonotype: The junction differs from germline at one of its ends, possibly a read error. This chain links TRBV2 with TRBJ2-3; D uncertain. The CDR3 spans 15 residues. Germline CDR1 and CDR2: SNHLY and FYNNEI. CDR3 nucleotide sequence: TGTGCCGGCAGTGAAGCCCGAAACGCCGGAGATACGCAGTATTTT. It yields the protein CAGSEARNAGDTQYF.

V is TRBV7-9 and J is TRBJ2-1; 9 positions agree with TRBD2. V dropped 11 bases and J dropped 6; count of bases not matched to a gene: 11. Germline V gene sequence: CDR1 SEHNR, CDR2 FQNEAQ (reference sequence). The CDR3 spans 14 residues. CDR3 sequence reads: CAEGREGSPNEQFF. CDR3 in DNA: TGTGCCGAGGGGCGGGAGGGATCTCCCAATGAGCAGTTCTTC.

The genes are TRBV7-9 and TRBJ2-1, with 11 nucleotides matching TRBD1. The CDR3 extends over 16 amino acids. Germline CDR1 SEHNR, CDR2 FQNEAQ (reference sequence). V trimming: 4 bases; J trimming: 6 bases; junction bases outside the gene matches: 8. The CDR3 loop reads CASSSGQGVGGNEQFF. CDR3 coding DNA: TGTGCCAGCAGCTCGGGACAGGGGGTTGGGGGCAATGAGCAGTTCTTC.